This T cell receptor (beta chain) is drawn from a study of spatial heterogeneity in lung cancer. This clonotype ranks as medium-sized. Its matching antigen is unknown. V was trimmed by 9 bases and J by 0 bases, leaving 20 bases between them. The germline V gene encodes CDR1 LNHDA and CDR2 SQIVND (reference sequence). The CDR3 totals 17 residues. TCRdb passed the 5' RACE reads through MiXCR, listing each CDR3 protein once. The sample consists of a few thousand distinct CDR3 sequences, roughly 8% of them appearing once. Findings and limits, study-wide: Tumors with more nonsynonymous mutations had more expanded intratumoral alpha and beta TCRs.

Time point of the sample: sample taken at primary tumor resection. The donors comprised about 70 untreated early-stage non-small cell lung cancer patients. Material for sequencing was whole RNA from tumor, nontumor lung or frozen PBMC, left unsorted. The specimen comprised lung tumor tissue, sampled at surgery. J is TRBJ2-2 and V is TRBV19; either TRBD1 or TRBD2 may fit D (6 bases each). The TCR originated in a male donor with early-stage non-small cell lung cancer. This CDR3 reads CASGGGPHAPNTGELFF. The CDR3 DNA reads as TGTGCCAGCGGTGGGGGGCCACATGCCCCGAACACCGGGGAGCTGTTTTTT.